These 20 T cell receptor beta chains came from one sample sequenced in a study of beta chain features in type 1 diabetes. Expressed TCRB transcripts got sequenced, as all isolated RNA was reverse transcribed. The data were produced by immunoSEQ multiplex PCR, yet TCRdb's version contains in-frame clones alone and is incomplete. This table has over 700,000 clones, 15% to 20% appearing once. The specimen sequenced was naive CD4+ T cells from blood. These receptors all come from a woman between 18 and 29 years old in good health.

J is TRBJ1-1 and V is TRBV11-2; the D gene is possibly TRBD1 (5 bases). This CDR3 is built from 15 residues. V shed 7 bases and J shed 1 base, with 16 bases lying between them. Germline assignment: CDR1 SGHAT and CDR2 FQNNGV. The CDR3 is CASTRRATENTEAFF. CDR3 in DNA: TGTGCCAGCACCAGAAGGGCGACAGAGAACACTGAAGCTTTCTTT. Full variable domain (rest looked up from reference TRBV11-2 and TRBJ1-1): EAGVAQSPRYKIIEKRQSVAFWCNPISGHATLYWYQQILGQGPKLLIQFQNNGVVDDSQLPKDRFSAERLKGVDSTLKIQPAKLEDSAVYLCASTRRATENTEAFFGQGTRLTVV.

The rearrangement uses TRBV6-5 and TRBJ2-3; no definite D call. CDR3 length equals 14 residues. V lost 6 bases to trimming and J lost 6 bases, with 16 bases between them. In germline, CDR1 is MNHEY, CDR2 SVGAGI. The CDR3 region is CASRPPSDWDTQYF. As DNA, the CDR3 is TGTGCCAGCAGACCCCCGTCCGATTGGGATACGCAGTATTTT.

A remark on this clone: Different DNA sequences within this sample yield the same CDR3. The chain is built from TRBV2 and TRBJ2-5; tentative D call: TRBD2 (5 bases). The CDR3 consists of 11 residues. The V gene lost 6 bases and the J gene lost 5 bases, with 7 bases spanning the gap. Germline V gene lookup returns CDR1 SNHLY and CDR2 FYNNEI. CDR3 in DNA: TGTGCCAGCAGGGGCGGGGAGACCCAGTACTTC. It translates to CASRGGETQYF.

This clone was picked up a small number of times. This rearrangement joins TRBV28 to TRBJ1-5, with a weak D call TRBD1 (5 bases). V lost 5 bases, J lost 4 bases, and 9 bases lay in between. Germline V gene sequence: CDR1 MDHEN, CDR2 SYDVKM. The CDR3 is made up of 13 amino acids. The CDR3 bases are TGTGCCAGCAGTCGGGGCTTTAATCAGCCCCAGCATTTT. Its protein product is CASSRGFNQPQHF.

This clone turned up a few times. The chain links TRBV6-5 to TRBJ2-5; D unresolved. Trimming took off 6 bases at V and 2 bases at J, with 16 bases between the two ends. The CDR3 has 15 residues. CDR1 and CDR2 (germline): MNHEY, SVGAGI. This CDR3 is CASRAGVPIQETQYF. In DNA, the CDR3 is TGTGCCAGCAGGGCAGGAGTACCTATTCAAGAGACCCAGTACTTC.

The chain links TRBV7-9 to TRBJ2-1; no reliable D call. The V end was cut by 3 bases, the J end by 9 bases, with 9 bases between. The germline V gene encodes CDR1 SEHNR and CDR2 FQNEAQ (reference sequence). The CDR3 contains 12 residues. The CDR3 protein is CASSFQEREQFF. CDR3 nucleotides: TGTGCCAGCAGCTTCCAGGAACGTGAGCAGTTCTTC.

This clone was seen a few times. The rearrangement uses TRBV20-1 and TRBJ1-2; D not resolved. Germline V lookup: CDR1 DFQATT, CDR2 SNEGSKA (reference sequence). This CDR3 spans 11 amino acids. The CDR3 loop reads CTYRGLSGYTF. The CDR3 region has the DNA TGCACCTATCGGGGATTGAGTGGCTACACCTTC.

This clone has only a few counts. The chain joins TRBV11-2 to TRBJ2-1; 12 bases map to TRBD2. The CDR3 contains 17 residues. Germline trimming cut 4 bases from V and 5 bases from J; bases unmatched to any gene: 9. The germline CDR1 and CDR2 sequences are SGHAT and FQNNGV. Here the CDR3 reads CASSSPSGRALHNEQFF. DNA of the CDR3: TGTGCCAGCAGCTCCCCTAGCGGGAGGGCCCTCCACAATGAGCAGTTCTTC.

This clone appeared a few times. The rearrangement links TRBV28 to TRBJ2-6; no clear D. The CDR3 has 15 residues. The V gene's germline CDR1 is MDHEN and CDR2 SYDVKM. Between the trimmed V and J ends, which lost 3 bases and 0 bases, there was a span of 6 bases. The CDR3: CASSFVGSGANVLTF. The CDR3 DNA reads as TGTGCCAGCAGTTTTGTAGGCTCTGGGGCCAACGTCCTGACTTTC.

DNA for the CDR3: TGTGCCAGCAGCGCCAATCCGGGGGCTTCGGATGAGCAGTTCTTC. It yields the protein CASSANPGASDEQFF. The V call is TRBV7-3, the J call TRBJ2-1; D possibly matches TRBD1 or TRBD2 (6 bases each). Germline CDR1 and CDR2: SGHTA and FQGTGA. The length of the CDR3 is 15 residues. Trimming removed 5 bases at V and 8 bases at J, with 19 bases between.

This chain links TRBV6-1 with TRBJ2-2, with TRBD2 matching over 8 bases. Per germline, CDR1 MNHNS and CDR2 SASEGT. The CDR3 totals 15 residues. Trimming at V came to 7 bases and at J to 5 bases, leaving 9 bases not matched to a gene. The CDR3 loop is CASTLRSSGTGELFF. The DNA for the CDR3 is TGTGCCAGCACCCTTAGGTCTAGCGGGACCGGGGAGCTGTTTTTT.

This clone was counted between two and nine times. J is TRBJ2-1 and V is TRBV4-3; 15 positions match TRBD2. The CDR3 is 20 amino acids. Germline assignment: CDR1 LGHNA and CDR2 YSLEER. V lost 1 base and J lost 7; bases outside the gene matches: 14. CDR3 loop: CASSQVGRGLAGGGLNEQFF. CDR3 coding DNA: TGCGCCAGCAGCCAAGTGGGAAGGGGACTAGCGGGAGGAGGTCTGAATGAGCAGTTCTTC.

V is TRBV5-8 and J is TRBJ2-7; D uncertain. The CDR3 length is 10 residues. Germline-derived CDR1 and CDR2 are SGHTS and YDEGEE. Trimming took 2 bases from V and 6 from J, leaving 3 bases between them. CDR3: CASSFSEQYF. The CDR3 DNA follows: TGTGCCAGCAGCTTTTCCGAGCAGTACTTC.

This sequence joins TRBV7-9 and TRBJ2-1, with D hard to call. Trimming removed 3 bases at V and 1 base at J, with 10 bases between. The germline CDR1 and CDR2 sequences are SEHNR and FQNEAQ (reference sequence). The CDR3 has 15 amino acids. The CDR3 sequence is CASSFRGISYNEQFF. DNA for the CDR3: TGTGCCAGCAGCTTCCGCGGTATTTCCTACAATGAGCAGTTCTTC. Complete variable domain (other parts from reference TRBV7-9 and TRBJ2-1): DTGVSQNPRHKITKRGQNVTFRCDPISEHNRLYWYRQTLGQGPEFLTYFQNEAQLEKSRLLSDRFSAERPKGSFSTLEIQRTEQGDSAMYLCASSFRGISYNEQFFGPGTRLTVL.

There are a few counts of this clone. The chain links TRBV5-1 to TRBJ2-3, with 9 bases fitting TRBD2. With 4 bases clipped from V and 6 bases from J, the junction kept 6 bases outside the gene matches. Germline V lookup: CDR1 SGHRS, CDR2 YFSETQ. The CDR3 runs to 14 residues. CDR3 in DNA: TGCGCCAGCAGCCCATTAGCGGGAGTGGATACGCAGTATTTT. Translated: CASSPLAGVDTQYF.

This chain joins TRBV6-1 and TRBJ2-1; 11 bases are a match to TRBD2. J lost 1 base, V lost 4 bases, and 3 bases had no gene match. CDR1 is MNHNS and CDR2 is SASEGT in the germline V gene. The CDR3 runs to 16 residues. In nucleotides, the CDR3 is TGTGCCAGCAGTGGAATAGCGGGAGGGTCCTACAATGAGCAGTTCTTC. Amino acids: CASSGIAGGSYNEQFF.

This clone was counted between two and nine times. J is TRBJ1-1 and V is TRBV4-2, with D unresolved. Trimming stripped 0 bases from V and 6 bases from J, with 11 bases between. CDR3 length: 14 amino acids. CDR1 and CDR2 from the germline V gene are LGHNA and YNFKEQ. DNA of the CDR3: TGTGCCAGCAGCCAAGATGAGAGGGCCGCTGAAGCTTTCTTT. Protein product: CASSQDERAAEAFF.

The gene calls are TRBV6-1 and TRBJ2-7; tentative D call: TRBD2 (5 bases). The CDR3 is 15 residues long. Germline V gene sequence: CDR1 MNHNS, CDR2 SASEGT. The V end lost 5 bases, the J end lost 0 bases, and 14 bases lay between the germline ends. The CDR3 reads CASSPLAFSSYEQYF. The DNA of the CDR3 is TGTGCCAGCAGTCCCCTAGCCTTCAGCTCCTACGAGCAGTACTTC.

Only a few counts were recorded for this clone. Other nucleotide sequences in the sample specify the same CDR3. The CDR3 nucleotides are TGTGCCAGCAGCCTAGGACTAGCAGACACAGATACGCAGTATTTT. It codes for CASSLGLADTDTQYF. This sequence joins TRBV5-4 and TRBJ2-3, with TRBD2 matching over 8 bases. V was clipped by 4 bases and J by 2 bases; unmatched bases: 6. The CDR3 spans 15 residues. Germline V gene sequence: CDR1 SGHNT, CDR2 YYREEE (reference sequence).

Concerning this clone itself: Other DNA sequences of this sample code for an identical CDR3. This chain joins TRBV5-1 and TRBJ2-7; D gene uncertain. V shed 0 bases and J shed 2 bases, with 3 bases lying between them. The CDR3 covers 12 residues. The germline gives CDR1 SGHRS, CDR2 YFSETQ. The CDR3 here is CASSLDTYEQYF. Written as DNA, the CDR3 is TGCGCCAGCAGCTTGGATACCTACGAGCAGTACTTC.